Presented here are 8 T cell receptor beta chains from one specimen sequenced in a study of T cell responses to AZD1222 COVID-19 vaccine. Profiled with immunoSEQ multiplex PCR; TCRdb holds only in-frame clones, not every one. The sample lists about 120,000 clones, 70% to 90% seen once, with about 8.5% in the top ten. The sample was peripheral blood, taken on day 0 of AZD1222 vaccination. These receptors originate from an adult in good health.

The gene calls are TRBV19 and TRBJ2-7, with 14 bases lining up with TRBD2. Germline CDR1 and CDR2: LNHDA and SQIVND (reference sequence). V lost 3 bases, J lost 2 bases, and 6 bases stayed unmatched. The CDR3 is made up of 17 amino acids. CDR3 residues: CASSIAGTSGSPYEQYF. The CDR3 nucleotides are TGTGCCAGTAGTATCGCTGGGACTAGCGGGAGTCCCTACGAGCAGTACTTC.

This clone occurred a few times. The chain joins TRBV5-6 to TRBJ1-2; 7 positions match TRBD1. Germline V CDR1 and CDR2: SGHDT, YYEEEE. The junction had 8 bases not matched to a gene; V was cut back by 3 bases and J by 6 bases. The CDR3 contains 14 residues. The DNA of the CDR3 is TGTGCCAGCAGCTCCACCCGGGACAGAGATGGCTACACCTTC. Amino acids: CASSSTRDRDGYTF.

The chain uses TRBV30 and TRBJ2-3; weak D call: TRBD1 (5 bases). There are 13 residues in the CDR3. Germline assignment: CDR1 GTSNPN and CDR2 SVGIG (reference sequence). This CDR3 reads CASKGAATDTQYF. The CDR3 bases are TGTGCTTCCAAAGGGGCAGCCACAGATACGCAGTATTTT.

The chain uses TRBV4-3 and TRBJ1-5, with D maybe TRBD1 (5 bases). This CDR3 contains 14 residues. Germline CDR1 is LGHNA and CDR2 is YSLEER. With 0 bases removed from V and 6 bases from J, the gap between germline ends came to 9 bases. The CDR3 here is CASSQEPRVQPQHF. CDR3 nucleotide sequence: TGCGCCAGCAGCCAAGAACCCAGGGTTCAGCCCCAGCATTTT.

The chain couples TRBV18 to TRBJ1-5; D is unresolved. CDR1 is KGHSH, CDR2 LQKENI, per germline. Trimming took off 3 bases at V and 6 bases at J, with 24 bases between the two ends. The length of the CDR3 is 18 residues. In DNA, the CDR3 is TGTGCCAGCTCACCTTATTATACGGGCGGGAGTGAGGGTCAGCCCCAGCATTTT. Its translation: CASSPYYTGGSEGQPQHF.

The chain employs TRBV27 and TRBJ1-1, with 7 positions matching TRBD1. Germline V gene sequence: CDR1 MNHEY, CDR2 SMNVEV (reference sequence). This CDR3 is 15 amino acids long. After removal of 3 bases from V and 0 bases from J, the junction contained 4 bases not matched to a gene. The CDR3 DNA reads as TGTGCCAGCAGTTTTCGGGGACAGATGAACACTGAAGCTTTCTTT. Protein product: CASSFRGQMNTEAFF.

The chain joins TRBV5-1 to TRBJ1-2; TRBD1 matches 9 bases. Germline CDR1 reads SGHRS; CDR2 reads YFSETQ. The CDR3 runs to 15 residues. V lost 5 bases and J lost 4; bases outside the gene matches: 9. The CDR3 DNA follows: TGCGCCAGCAGACGGGCCGGGACAGGGAGCTATGGCTACACCTTC. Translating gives CASRRAGTGSYGYTF.

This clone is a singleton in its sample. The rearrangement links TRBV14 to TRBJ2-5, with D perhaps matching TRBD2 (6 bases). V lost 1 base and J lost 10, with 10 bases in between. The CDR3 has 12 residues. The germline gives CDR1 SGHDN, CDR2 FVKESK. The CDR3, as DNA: TGTGCCAGCAGCCAAGTGTTCGGGGGCCAGTACTTC. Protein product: CASSQVFGGQYF. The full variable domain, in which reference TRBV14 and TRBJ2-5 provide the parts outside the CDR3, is EAGVTQFPSHSVIEKGQTVTLRCDPISGHDNLYWYRRVMGKEIKFLLHFVKESKQDESGMPNNRFLAERTGGTYSTLKVQPAELEDSGVYFCASSQVFGGQYFGPGTRLLVL.